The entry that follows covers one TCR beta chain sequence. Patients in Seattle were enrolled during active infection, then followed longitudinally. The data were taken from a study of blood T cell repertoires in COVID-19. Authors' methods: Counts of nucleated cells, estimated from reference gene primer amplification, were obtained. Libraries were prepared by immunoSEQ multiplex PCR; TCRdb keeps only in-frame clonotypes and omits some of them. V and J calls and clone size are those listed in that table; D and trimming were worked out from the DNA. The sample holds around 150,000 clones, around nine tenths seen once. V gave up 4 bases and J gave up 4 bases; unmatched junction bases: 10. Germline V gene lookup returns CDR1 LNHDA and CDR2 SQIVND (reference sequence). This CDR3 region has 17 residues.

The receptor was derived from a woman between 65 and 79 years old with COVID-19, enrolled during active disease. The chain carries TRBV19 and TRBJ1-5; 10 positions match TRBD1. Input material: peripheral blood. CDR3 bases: TGTGCCAGTAGTAAGCGGACAGGGGGACGTAGTAATCAGCCCCAGCATTTT. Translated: CASSKRTGGRSNQPQHF.